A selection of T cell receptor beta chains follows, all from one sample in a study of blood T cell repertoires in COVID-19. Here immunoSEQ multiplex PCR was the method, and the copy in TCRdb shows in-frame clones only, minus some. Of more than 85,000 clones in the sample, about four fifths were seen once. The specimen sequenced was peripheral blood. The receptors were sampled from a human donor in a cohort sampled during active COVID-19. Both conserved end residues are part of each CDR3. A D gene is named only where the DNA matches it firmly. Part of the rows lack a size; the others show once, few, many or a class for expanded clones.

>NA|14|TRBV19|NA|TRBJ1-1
TGTGCCAGTACGTTTGACAGGAGGCGCACTGAAGCTTTCTTT
CASTFDRRRTEAFF
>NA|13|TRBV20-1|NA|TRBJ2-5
TGCAGTGCTAGTTTTCAGATCCAAGAGACCCAGTACTTC
CSASFQIQETQYF
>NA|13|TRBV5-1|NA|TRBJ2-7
TGCGCCAGCAGCTTGTCGGGGGTCTACGAGCAGTACTTC
CASSLSGVYEQYF
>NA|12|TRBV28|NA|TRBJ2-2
TGTGCCAGCACCGGCGGGACCGGGGAGCTGTTTTTT
CASTGGTGELFF
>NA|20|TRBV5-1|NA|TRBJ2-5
TGCGCCAGCAGCTTGGGTTACAGGGGGCTAGCGGGAGAGAGACTAGAGACCCAGTACTTC
CASSLGYRGLAGERLETQYF
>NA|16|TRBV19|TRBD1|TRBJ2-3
TGTGCCAGTACCCCCCAGGGGGCAGGGGCCACAGATACGCAGTATTTT
CASTPQGAGATDTQYF
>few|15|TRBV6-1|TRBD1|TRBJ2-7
TGTGCCAGCAGGGAAGGGACAGGGGCTCACTACGAGCAGTACTTC
CASREGTGAHYEQYF
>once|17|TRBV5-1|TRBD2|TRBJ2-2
TGCGCCAGCAGCCCGACTAGCGGGGGGTCGAACACCGGGGAGCTGTTTTTT
CASSPTSGGSNTGELFF
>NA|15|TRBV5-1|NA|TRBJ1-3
TGCGCCAGCAGCTTGGAGTCGGGGGGTGGAAACACCATATATTTT
CASSLESGGGNTIYF
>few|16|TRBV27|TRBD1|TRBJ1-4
TGTGCCAGCAGCCGGACAGGGGCCCTGATGAACGAAAAACTGTTTTTT
CASSRTGALMNEKLFF
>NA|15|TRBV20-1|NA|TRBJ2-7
TGCAGTGCCAGTTGGGGACAAGGGACGTCCTACGAGCAGTACTTC
CSASWGQGTSYEQYF
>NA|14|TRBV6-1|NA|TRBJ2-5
TGTGCCAGCAGTGAAGCTAGGGGTTACGAGACCCAGTACTTC
CASSEARGYETQYF
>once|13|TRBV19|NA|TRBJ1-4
TGTGCCAGTAGTATAGGAGCTAATGAAAAACTGTTTTTT
CASSIGANEKLFF
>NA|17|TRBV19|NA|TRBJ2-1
TGTGCCAGTAGTATCGGCGGAGTCGTTAGCTCCTACAATGAGCAGTTCTTC
CASSIGGVVSSYNEQFF
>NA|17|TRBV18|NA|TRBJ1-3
TGTGCCAGCTCACCACGACAGGTACTAGGTCTCGGAAACACCATATATTTT
CASSPRQVLGLGNTIYF
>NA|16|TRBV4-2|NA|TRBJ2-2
TGTGCCAGCAGCCAAGATTGGGGCTTGAACACCGGGGAGCTGTTTTTT
CASSQDWGLNTGELFF
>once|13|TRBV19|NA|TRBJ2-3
TGTGCCAGTAGGGGTCGGGGAACAGATACGCAGTATTTT
CASRGRGTDTQYF
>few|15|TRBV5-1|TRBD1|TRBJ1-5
TGCGCCAGCAGCTTGGGGACAGGGAACAATCAGCCCCAGCATTTT
CASSLGTGNNQPQHF
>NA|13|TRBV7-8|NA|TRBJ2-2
TGTGCCAGCAGCGCGGGGAACACCGGGGAGCTGTTTTTT
CASSAGNTGELFF
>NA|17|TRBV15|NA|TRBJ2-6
TGTGCCACCAGCAGAGATTGGCGGGTGGGTGGGGCCAACGTCCTGACTTTC
CATSRDWRVGGANVLTF
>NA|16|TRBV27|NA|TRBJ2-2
TGTGCCAGCAGTTCGGGGGGCAGGGCGAACACCGGGGAGCTGTTTTTT
CASSSGGRANTGELFF
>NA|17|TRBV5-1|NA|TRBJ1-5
TGCGCCAGCAGCTTGGGCGTGCGGGGAGGAAGCAATCAGCCCCAGCATTTT
CASSLGVRGGSNQPQHF
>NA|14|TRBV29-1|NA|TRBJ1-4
TGCAGCGCCCCAACACCGGGAAACTATGAAAAACTGTTTTTT
CSAPTPGNYEKLFF
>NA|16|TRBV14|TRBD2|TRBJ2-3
TGTGCCAGCAGCCAAGGCTGGGGGGGGGTCACAGATACGCAGTATTTT
CASSQGWGGVTDTQYF
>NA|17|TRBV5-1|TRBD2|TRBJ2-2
TGCGCCAGCAGCTTGGGCGGGGGGGCCGGACGCACCGGGGAGCTGTTTTTT
CASSLGGGAGRTGELFF
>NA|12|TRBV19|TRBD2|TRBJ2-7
TGTGCCAGTTCGGGGGGAATCTACGAGCAGTACTTC
CASSGGIYEQYF
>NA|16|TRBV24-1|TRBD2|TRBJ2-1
TGTGCCACCAGTGACATTAGCGGGGGCCCGGACAATGAGCAGTTCTTC
CATSDISGGPDNEQFF
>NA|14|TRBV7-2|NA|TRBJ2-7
TGTGCCAGCAGCTTAAGTTTAGTAGCAAGCGAGCAGTACTTC
CASSLSLVASEQYF
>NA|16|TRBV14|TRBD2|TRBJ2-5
TGTGCCAGCAGCCTCGGGACTAGCGGGGACCAAGAGACCCAGTACTTC
CASSLGTSGDQETQYF
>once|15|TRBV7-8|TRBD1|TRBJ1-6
TGTGCCAGCAGCTTACAAGGGGGCACGAATTCACCCCTCCACTTT
CASSLQGGTNSPLHF
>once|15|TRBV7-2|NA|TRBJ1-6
TGTGCCAGCACAGACGGGGGTTTCTATAATTCACCCCTCCACTTT
CASTDGGFYNSPLHF
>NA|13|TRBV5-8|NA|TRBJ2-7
TGTGCCAGCAGCTTTGGGGCCCCCTACGAGCAGTACTTC
CASSFGAPYEQYF
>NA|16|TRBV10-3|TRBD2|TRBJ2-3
TGTGCCATCAGTGAGTCGGGGACTAGGGTCACAGATACGCAGTATTTT
CAISESGTRVTDTQYF
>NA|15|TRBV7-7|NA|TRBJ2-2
TGTGCTAGCAGCGTCGGGACTCCGAACACCGGGGAGCTGTTTTTT
CASSVGTPNTGELFF
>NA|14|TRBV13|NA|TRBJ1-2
TGTGCCAGCAGCTTAGCCGGACAGCCCTATGGCTACACCTTC
CASSLAGQPYGYTF
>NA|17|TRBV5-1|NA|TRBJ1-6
TGCGCCAGCAGCCTAGGGTCTACTAGCTCCTATAATTCACCCCTCCACTTT
CASSLGSTSSYNSPLHF
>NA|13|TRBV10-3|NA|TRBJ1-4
TGTGCCGTAAATGACGGACTGAATGAAAAACTGTTTTTT
CAVNDGLNEKLFF
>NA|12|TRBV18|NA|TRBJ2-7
TGTGCCAGCTCACCGGGGGGTGACGAGCAGTACTTC
CASSPGGDEQYF
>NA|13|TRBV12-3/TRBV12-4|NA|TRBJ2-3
TGTGCCAGCATGGGGCGGCACACAGATACGCAGTATTTT
CASMGRHTDTQYF
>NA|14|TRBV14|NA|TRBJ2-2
TGTGCCAGCAGCCGGAGTTTACTCACCGGGGAGCTGTTTTTT
CASSRSLLTGELFF
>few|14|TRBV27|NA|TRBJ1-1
TGTGCCAGCAGTCGACAAGAGATGAACACTGAAGCTTTCTTT
CASSRQEMNTEAFF
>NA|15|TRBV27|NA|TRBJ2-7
TGTGCCAGCAGCCCGCGGGGTGGAAACTCCTACGAGCAGTACTTC
CASSPRGGNSYEQYF
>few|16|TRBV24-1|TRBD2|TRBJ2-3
TGTGCCACCAGTGACCCTCTAGCGGGGGGACCAGATACGCAGTATTTT
CATSDPLAGGPDTQYF
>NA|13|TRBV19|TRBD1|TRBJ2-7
TGTGCCAGTGGACAGGGGGATACCTACGAGCAGTACTTC
CASGQGDTYEQYF
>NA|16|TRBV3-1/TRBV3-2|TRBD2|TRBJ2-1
TGTGCCAGCAGCTTCTGGGGGGGACGCTCCTACAATGAGCAGTTCTTC
CASSFWGGRSYNEQFF
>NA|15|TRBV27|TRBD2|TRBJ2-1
TGTGCCAGCAGTCCGGGACTAGCCTTCTACAATGAGCAGTTCTTC
CASSPGLAFYNEQFF
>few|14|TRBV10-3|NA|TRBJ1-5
TGTGCCACCGGACAGCAATCTAGCAATCAGCCCCAGCATTTT
CATGQQSSNQPQHF
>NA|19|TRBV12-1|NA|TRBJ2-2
TGTGCCAGCAGCCCCCTTGAGGCTAGCGGGGGGCTCGAACACCGGGGAGCTGTTTTT
CASSPLEASGGLEHRGAVF
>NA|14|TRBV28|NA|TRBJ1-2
TGTGCCAGCAGTCCTCAGATAAACCCTGTCGGCTACACCTTC
CASSPQINPVGYTF
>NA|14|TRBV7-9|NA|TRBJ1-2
TGTGCCAGCAGCTTAGCCAGGGGTATGGACGGCTACACCTTC
CASSLARGMDGYTF
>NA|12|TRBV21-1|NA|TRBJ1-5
TGTGCCAGCAACCCACAGAATCAGCCCCAGCATTTT
CASNPQNQPQHF
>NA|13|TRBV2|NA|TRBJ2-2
TGTGCCAGCAGCGGGACATCCACCGGGGAGCTGTTTTTT
CASSGTSTGELFF
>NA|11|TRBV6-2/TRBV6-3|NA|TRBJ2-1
TGTGCCAGCAGTTACGAGGCGGCGCAGTTCTTC
CASSYEAAQFF
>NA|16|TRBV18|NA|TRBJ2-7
TGTGCCAGCTCACCACCCGGTGGGTGGGGGCCGTACGAGCAGTACTTC
CASSPPGGWGPYEQYF
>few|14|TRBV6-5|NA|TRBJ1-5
TGTGCCAGTCGGGGAGGGGAGGCCAATCAGCCCCAGCATTTT
CASRGGEANQPQHF
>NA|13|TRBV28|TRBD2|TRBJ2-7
TGTGCCACCCTAGCGGGGATTCCGTACGAGCAGTACTTC
CATLAGIPYEQYF
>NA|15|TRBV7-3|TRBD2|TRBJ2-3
TGTGCCAGCAGCTTCGGGGGGACCGGCACAGATACGCAGTATTTT
CASSFGGTGTDTQYF